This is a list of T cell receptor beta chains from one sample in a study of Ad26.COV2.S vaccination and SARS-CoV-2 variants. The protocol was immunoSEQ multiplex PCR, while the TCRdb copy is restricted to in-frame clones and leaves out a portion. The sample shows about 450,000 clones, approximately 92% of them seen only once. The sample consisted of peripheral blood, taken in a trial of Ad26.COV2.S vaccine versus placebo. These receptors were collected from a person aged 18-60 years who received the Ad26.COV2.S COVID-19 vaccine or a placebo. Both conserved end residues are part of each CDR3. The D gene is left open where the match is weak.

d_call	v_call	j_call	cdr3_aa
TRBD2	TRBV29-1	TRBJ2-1	CSVERPRGGQFF
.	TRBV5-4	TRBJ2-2	CASSLQRRDTGELFF
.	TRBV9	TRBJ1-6	CASSPSGWRSPLHF
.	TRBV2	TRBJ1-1	CASRRGRDTEAFF
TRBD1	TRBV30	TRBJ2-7	CAGWQGAYEQYF
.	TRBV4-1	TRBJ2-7	CASSQGDAHSYEQYF
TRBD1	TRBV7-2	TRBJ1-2	CASSPRTRQGGYTF
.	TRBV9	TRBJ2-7	CASSPGKGSARGPYEQYF
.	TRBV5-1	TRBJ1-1	CASRIRGRDTEAFF
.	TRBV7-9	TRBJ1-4	CASSLSNEKLFF
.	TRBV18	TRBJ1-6	CASSPEGNSPLHF
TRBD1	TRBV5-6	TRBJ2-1	CASSPEGTGGYNEQFF
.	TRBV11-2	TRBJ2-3	CASSPLGRGGTDTQYF
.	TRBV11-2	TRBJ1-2	CASSFHDRNYGYTF
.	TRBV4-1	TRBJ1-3	CASSQNHRTSGNTIYF
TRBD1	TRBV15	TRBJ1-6	CATSRGSKGGSNSPLHF
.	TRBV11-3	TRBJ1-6	CASSFAGGTPLHF
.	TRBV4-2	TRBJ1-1	CASSQDDTLNTEAFF
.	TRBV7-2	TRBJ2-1	CASSLARRVGSLEQFF
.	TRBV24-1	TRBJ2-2	CATSDPGRVAGELFF
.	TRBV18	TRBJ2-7	CASSPVRGNSYEQYF
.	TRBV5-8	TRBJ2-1	CASSLGLGSYNEQFF
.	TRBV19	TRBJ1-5	CASSISASNQPQHF
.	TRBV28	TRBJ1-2	CASTPPQSYGYTF
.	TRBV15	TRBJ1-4	CATSRERRGHEKLFF
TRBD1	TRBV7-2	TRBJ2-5	CASSPRGTGRETQYF
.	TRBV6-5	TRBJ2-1	CASSYDRAEQFF
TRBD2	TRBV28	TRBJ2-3	CASSRPGLAGPTDTQYF
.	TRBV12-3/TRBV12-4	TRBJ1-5	CASSLTGVQPQHF
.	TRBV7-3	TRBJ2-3	CASSLSTTGAADTQYF
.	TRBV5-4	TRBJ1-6	CASSQGSSGNNSPLHF
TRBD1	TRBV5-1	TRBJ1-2	CASSPRDRLYGYTF
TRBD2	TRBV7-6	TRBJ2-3	CASSLEVGGSSTDTQYF
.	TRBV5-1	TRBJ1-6	CASSLEGSPLHF
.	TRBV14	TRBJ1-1	CASSQSLLPNTEAFF
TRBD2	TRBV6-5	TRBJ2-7	CASGESGGDYEQYF
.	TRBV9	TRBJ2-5	CASSVRDLETQYF
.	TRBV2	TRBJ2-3	CASSLPGRKGTDTQYF
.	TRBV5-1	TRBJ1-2	CASTATRQGNYGYTF
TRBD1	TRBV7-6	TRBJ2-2	CASSLLDRVNTGELFF
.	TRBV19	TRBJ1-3	CASTRASGNTIYF
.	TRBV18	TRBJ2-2	CASSATGTGELFF
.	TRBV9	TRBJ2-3	CASSVSGGKTDTQYF
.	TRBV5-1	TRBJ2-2	CASSLEGNTGELFF
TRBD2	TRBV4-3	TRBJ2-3	CASSQDQASGATQYF
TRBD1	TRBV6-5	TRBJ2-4	CASSSEGGENIQYF
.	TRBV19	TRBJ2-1	CASSIRGADYNEQFF
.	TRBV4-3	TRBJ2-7	CASSQPGAPSYEQYF
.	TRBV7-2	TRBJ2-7	CASRPDPAGSYEQYF
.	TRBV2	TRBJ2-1	CASSGFNEQFF
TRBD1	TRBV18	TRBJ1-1	CASSPPYDRVNTEAFF
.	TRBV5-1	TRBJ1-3	CASSLWGDTIYF
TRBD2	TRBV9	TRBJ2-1	CASSVGSGKYNEQFF
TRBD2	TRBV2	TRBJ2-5	CASSGGLAGSQETQYF
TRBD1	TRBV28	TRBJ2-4	CASITRQGREAKNIQYF
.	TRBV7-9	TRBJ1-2	CASSLTGLYGYTF
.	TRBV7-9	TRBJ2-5	CASSLGVGTQYF
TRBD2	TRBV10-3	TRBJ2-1	CAISNIAGVRSEQFF
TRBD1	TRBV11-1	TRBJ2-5	CASSLQGQRETQYF